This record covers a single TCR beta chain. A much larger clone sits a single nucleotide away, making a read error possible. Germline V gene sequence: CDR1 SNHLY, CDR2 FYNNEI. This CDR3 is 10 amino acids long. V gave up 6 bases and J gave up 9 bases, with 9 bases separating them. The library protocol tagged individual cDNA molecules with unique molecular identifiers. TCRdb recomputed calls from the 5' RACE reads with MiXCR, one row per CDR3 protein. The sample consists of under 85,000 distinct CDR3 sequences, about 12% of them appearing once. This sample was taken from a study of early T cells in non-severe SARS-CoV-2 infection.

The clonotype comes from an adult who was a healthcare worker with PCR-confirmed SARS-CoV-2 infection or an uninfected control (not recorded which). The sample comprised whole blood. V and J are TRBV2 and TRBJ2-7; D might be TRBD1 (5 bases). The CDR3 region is CASSRQRQYF. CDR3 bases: TGTGCCAGCAGCAGACAGAGGCAGTACTTC.